This TCR beta chain emerged from a study of monozygotic twins with inflammatory bowel disease. For each CDR3 protein, TCRdb gives one entry from its re-call of the 5' RACE reads, without DNA. This sample's table reports a few hundred thousand distinct CDR3 sequences. Per germline, CDR1 SGHRS and CDR2 YFSETQ. The CDR3 totals 15 residues. The chain links TRBV5-1 to TRBJ2-7; TCRdb lists TRBD2, though no DNA is available to test this call. Sample: blood. The receptor was isolated from a human donor with ulcerative colitis or Crohn's disease, or a healthy co-twin of an affected twin (not recorded which). The CDR3 spells CASSLVLAGGGEQYF.